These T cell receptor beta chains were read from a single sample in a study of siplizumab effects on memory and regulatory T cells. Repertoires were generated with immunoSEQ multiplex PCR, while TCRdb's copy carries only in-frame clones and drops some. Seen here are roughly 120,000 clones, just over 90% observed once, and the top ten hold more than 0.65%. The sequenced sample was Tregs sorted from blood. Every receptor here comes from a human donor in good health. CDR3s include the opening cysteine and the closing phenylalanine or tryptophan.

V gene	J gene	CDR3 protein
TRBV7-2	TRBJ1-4	CASREGSRPNEKLFF
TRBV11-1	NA	CASSLDRGVFYEQYF
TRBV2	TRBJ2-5	CASCMAGIQETQYF
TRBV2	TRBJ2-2	CASRGDYAGELFF
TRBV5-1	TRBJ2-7	CASRAGTGGFGQYF
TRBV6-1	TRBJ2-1	CASSIRLAGDEQFF
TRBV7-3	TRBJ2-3	CASSLWGARTDTQYF
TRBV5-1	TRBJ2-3	CASSLAADTQYF
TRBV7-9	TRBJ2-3	CASSTRPVDTQYF
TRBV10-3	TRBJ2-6	CAISEYPGQGAPGANVLTF
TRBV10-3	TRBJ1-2	CAIRGLNYGYTF
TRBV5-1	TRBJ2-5	CASRERLPQETQYF
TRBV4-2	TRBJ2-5	CASSQVTPGLETQYF
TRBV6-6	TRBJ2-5	CASSRQGALETQYF
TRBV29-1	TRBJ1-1	CSVARGPNTEAFF
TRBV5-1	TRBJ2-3	CASSWGDTQYF